The 23 T cell receptor beta chains below come from one sample, sequenced in a study of cytomegalovirus exposure and HLA in healthy donors. It was with 60 Vbeta and 13 Jbeta primers that the PCR ran. Sequencing used immunoSEQ multiplex PCR; TCRdb keeps in-frame clones, though not all of them. Among 100,000 to 150,000 clones listed, 55% to 80% were seen once. Sequenced: PBMCs. The origin of the receptors is a woman between 35 and 50 years old in good health and CMV-seronegative.

The V and J genes are TRBV6-5 and TRBJ1-6; D is undetermined. V dropped 4 bases and J dropped 10 bases, with 11 bases sitting between them. The length of the CDR3 is 13 residues. From germline, CDR1 is MNHEY and CDR2 SVGAGI. The chain's CDR3 is CASSLTSGSPLHF. The CDR3, as DNA: TGTGCCAGCAGTTTAACCAGCGGGTCACCCCTCCACTTT.

V gene TRBV7-2 combines with J gene TRBJ2-3, with TRBD1 identical over 8 bases. The CDR3 sequence is 16 residues long. V lost 5 bases and J lost 5; bases outside the gene matches: 12. Germline V gene data show CDR1 as SGHTA and CDR2 as FQGNSA. DNA of the CDR3: TGTGCCAGCAGCCTGGTCTCCGGACAGGGAAGAGATACGCAGTATTTT. It codes for CASSLVSGQGRDTQYF.

The genes are TRBV27 and TRBJ2-2; 12 bases are a match to TRBD1. Germline CDR1 and CDR2: MNHEY and SMNVEV (reference sequence). The CDR3 length is 16 residues. J gave up 7 bases and V 4 bases, and 7 bases lay outside the gene matches. The chain's CDR3 is CASSSGTGGAVGELFF. CDR3 DNA sequence: TGTGCCAGCAGTTCCGGGACAGGGGGCGCCGTCGGGGAGCTGTTTTTT.

The gene calls are TRBV19 and TRBJ1-5; 7 bases align to TRBD1. Losses at the gene ends were 5 bases for V and 4 bases for J; bases not matched to a gene: 11. Looked up from germline, CDR1 is LNHDA and CDR2 is SQIVND (reference sequence). The CDR3 consists of 16 residues. The CDR3 coding sequence is TGTGCCAGTAGTCTCAGTCAGGGGGTGATTAATCAGCCCCAGCATTTT. Its protein product is CASSLSQGVINQPQHF.

The chain links TRBV9 to TRBJ2-7; 7 bases are shared with TRBD2. The V and J ends lost 0 bases and 4 bases, in that order; junction bases with no gene match: 1. The germline V gene has CDR1 SGDLS and CDR2 YYNGEE. The CDR3 spans 13 residues. The CDR3 bases are TGTGCCAGCAGCGTAGACGGGAGGTACGAGCAGTACTTC. This encodes CASSVDGRYEQYF.

CDR3 in DNA: TGTGCCAGCAGCCGGGACAGGAGAACCACAACTAATGAAAAACTGTTTTTT. Its protein product is CASSRDRRTTTNEKLFF. The chain employs TRBV27 and TRBJ1-4; 8 positions match TRBD1. Germline V lookup: CDR1 MNHEY, CDR2 SMNVEV (reference sequence). J lost 0 bases, V lost 6 bases, and 9 bases had no gene match. CDR3 length: 17 amino acids.

The V and J genes are TRBV6-1 and TRBJ1-5, with TRBD1 matching over 7 bases. Losses at the gene ends were 10 bases for V and 5 bases for J; bases not matched to a gene: 8. Germline V gene sequence: CDR1 MNHNS, CDR2 SASEGT. This CDR3 is 13 amino acids long. The CDR3 region is CATRTGADQPQHF. The CDR3, as DNA: TGTGCCACCCGAACAGGGGCGGATCAGCCCCAGCATTTT.

This clone has a single count. The rearrangement uses TRBV5-8 and TRBJ1-3; 7 nucleotides align to TRBD1. Germline assignment: CDR1 SGHTS and CDR2 YDEGEE. This CDR3 spans 17 amino acids. V dropped 2 bases and J dropped 0; count of bases not matched to a gene: 8. The CDR3 region is CASSFTGTATSGNTIYF. CDR3 bases: TGTGCCAGCAGCTTCACCGGGACAGCAACCTCTGGAAACACCATATATTTT.

This rearrangement joins TRBV23-1 to TRBJ2-3, with 8 bases lining up with TRBD1. TRBV23-1 is an ORF, with its function uncertain. The junction had 6 bases not matched to a gene; V was cut back by 6 bases and J by 4 bases. There are 14 residues in the CDR3. The CDR3 DNA sequence: TGCGCCAGCAGGGACAGGGAGGATCCAGATACGCAGTATTTT. This encodes CASRDREDPDTQYF.

The chain couples TRBV27 to TRBJ1-2; 8 bases agree with TRBD1. This CDR3 has 19 amino acids. CDR1 MNHEY and CDR2 SMNVEV come from the germline V gene (reference sequence). V was pared by 1 base and J by 3 bases, with 16 bases of the junction left unmatched. CDR3 bases: TGTGCCAGCAGTTTATGGGGCGGGGCAGGGGGCAATTTGCACTATGGCTACACCTTC. Protein: CASSLWGGAGGNLHYGYTF.

The chain recombines TRBV28 with TRBJ1-2; 7 bases line up with TRBD1. V trimming: 1 base; J trimming: 3 bases; junction bases outside the gene matches: 11. The CDR3 extends over 17 amino acids. Germline V CDR1 and CDR2: MDHEN, SYDVKM. The CDR3 region is CASSLLGTDLADYGYTF. The CDR3 DNA sequence: TGTGCCAGCAGTTTATTGGGGACAGACCTCGCCGACTATGGCTACACCTTC.

The chain joins TRBV4-3 to TRBJ2-5, with a possible D match to TRBD2 (6 bases). This CDR3 has 16 residues. V was clipped by 1 base and J by 0 bases, with 12 bases between them. Germline assignment: CDR1 LGHNA and CDR2 YSLEER. The CDR3 DNA is TGCGCCAGCAGCCAAGGTATCGGGGGTTACCAAGAGACCCAGTACTTC. Protein sequence: CASSQGIGGYQETQYF.

The genes are TRBV5-4 and TRBJ2-5, with D maybe TRBD1 (5 bases). Germline assignment: CDR1 SGHNT and CDR2 YYREEE (reference sequence). This CDR3 is 13 amino acids long. V shed 2 bases and J shed 3 bases, with 8 bases lying between them. The CDR3 DNA reads as TGTGCCAGCAGCTTCAAAGGGGAAGAGACCCAGTACTTC. Translation gives CASSFKGEETQYF.

The chain uses TRBV27 and TRBJ1-5; D possibly corresponds to TRBD1 (5 bases). V shed 4 bases and J shed 2 bases, with 9 bases lying between them. The CDR3 consists of 14 residues. Germline-derived CDR1 and CDR2 are MNHEY and SMNVEV (reference sequence). The CDR3, as DNA: TGTGCCAGCAGTTCCGGCAGGGGCAATCAGCCCCAGCATTTT. Translation: CASSSGRGNQPQHF.

The chain couples TRBV28 to TRBJ1-5, with 9 nucleotides matching TRBD1. The CDR3 runs 15 residues. The junction had 4 bases not matched to a gene; V was cut back by 5 bases and J by 2 bases. The germline gives CDR1 MDHEN, CDR2 SYDVKM. The CDR3 sequence is CASSIQGAGNQPQHF. The CDR3 bases are TGTGCCAGCAGTATACAGGGGGCGGGCAATCAGCCCCAGCATTTT. Looking up the rest from reference TRBV28 and TRBJ1-5 gives the full variable domain: DVKVTQSSRYLVKRTGEKVFLECVQDMDHENMFWYRQDPGLGLRLIYFSYDVKMKEKGDIPEGYSVSREKKERFSLILESASTNQTSMYLCASSIQGAGNQPQHFGDGTRLSIL.

The chain combines TRBV2 with TRBJ1-1, with D hard to call. Trimming took 2 bases from V and 1 from J, leaving 11 bases between them. The CDR3 is 15 residues long. CDR1 and CDR2 from the germline V gene are SNHLY and FYNNEI. CDR3 DNA: TGTGCCAGCAGTGAACGTCGCCGAGCGAACACTGAAGCTTTCTTT. Encoded protein: CASSERRRANTEAFF.

This clone was detected only a few times. The chain carries TRBV12-5 and TRBJ2-5; 11 nucleotides align to TRBD2. The CDR3 loop spans 15 amino acids. CDR1 is LGHNT and CDR2 is FRNRAP in the germline V gene. Unmatched junction bases numbered 5, after V lost 6 bases and J lost 2 bases. The CDR3 DNA reads as TGTGCTAGTGGCCCGGGACTAGCGGTACAAGAGACCCAGTACTTC. It encodes CASGPGLAVQETQYF.

The chain combines TRBV6-4 with TRBJ2-7, with 10 bases that match TRBD2. With V trimmed by 0 bases and J by 4 bases, 3 bases remained unmatched. This CDR3 has 15 amino acids. Germline CDR1 reads MRHNA; CDR2 reads SNTAGT. The CDR3 sequence is CASSDSRLAGYEQYF. Written as DNA, the CDR3 is TGTGCCAGCAGTGACTCGAGACTAGCGGGTTACGAGCAGTACTTC.

The J gene is TRBJ2-7, the V gene TRBV7-2; 7 bases line up with TRBD2. V was clipped by 5 bases and J by 2 bases; unmatched bases: 3. The CDR3 extends over 13 amino acids. Per germline, CDR1 SGHTA and CDR2 FQGNSA. The CDR3 sequence is CASSRDYAYEQYF. For the CDR3, the DNA is TGTGCCAGCAGCCGGGACTACGCCTACGAGCAGTACTTC.

This clone was detected once. The rearrangement joins TRBV30 to TRBJ1-1; 7 nucleotides line up with TRBD1. The CDR3 extends over 14 amino acids. Trimming at V came to 3 bases and at J to 6 bases, leaving 10 bases not matched to a gene. Germline lookup yields CDR1 GTSNPN and CDR2 SVGIG (reference sequence). Here the CDR3 reads CAWRRDSRRSEAFF. In DNA, the CDR3 is TGTGCCTGGAGGAGGGACAGTAGGCGATCTGAAGCTTTCTTT.

This clone was recorded many times. The V and J genes are TRBV4-3 and TRBJ1-1; no clear D. This CDR3 spans 15 amino acids. V was pared by 2 bases and J by 0 bases, with 10 bases between. From germline, CDR1 is LGHNA and CDR2 YSLEER. The DNA for the CDR3 is TGCGCCAGCAGCCAATCCCCCTCTATGAACACTGAAGCTTTCTTT. Its translation: CASSQSPSMNTEAFF.

This rearrangement joins TRBV27 to TRBJ1-2; D unclear. CDR3 length: 13 residues. Germline V CDR1 and CDR2: MNHEY, SMNVEV (reference sequence). The V and J ends lost 0 bases and 6 bases respectively, with 8 bases between them. In nucleotides, the CDR3 is TGTGCCAGCAGTTTATCGGTGCGGGATGGCTACACCTTC. Its translation is CASSLSVRDGYTF.

V and J are TRBV27 and TRBJ2-3; 9 bases agree with TRBD2. The ends lost 0 bases at V and 4 bases at J; junction bases unmatched: 8. In germline, CDR1 is MNHEY, CDR2 SMNVEV (reference sequence). The CDR3 extends over 17 amino acids. The CDR3: CASSLSLSRGGPDTQYF. The CDR3 DNA sequence: TGTGCCAGCAGTTTATCTCTTTCGCGGGGGGGCCCAGATACGCAGTATTTT.